This T cell receptor beta chain was retrieved from a study of OX40 agonist ivuxolimab in advanced cancers. TCRdb's table, derived via immunoSEQ multiplex PCR, lists solely in-frame clones and lacks some. The data contain 25,000 to 35,000 clones, 90% of them seen just once; the ten biggest clones take up about a quarter. On this clone: One end of the junction varies from germline; a read error may be responsible.

CDR1 is MRHNA and CDR2 is SNTAGT in the germline V gene. The CDR3 runs 11 residues. The chain uses TRBV6-4 and TRBJ1-1; weak D call: TRBD1 (5 bases). The material was CD4+ or CD8+ T cells sorted from blood, obtained in a trial of the OX40 agonist ivuxolimab. The TCR originated in an adult with an advanced solid tumor such as melanoma, head and neck, liver or kidney cancer. The chain's CDR3 is CASSDLSVRVF. The CDR3 nucleotides are TGTGCCAGCAGTGACCTCTCGGTCAGGGTCTTT.